These 29 T cell receptor beta chains originate from one sample sequenced in a study of blood T cell repertoires in COVID-19. Data came from immunoSEQ multiplex PCR; TCRdb stores just in-frame clones and leaves some out. The table lists some 330,000 clones, more than 75% of them singletons, with around 2% in the top ten. The sample taken for sequencing was PBMCs or T cells enriched from blood (not recorded which). The receptors derive from a man in his forties in a cohort exposed to, infected with or recovered from COVID-19 (not recorded which).

This chain links TRBV7-8 with TRBJ2-7; tentatively, D is TRBD2 (6 bases). V shed 3 bases and J shed 6 bases, with 12 bases lying between them. The CDR3 consists of 13 residues. Germline lookup yields CDR1 SGHVS and CDR2 FQNEAQ. The CDR3 bases are TGTGCCAGCAGCTTGGGGGGTGTTCGCGAGCAGTACTTC. Translating it yields CASSLGGVREQYF.

This sequence joins TRBV7-9 and TRBJ2-7, with 9 bases identical to TRBD2. Germline V lookup: CDR1 SEHNR, CDR2 FQNEAQ (reference sequence). CDR3 length: 14 amino acids. The J segment lost 6 bases and the V segment lost 9 bases, leaving 12 bases of the junction unmatched. CDR3 residues: CASRTGTSLREQYF. CDR3 bases: TGTGCCAGTAGGACCGGGACTAGCTTACGCGAGCAGTACTTC.

This chain links TRBV28 with TRBJ1-4; TRBD1 matches at 7 bases. Germline CDR1 reads MDHEN; CDR2 reads SYDVKM. The CDR3 sequence is 13 residues long. The V gene end was trimmed by 8 bases and the J gene end by 8 bases; junction bases not matched to a gene: 8. CDR3 bases: TGTGCCAGCGGAGGGGGCGCCGGCGAAAAACTGTTTTTT. Amino acid sequence: CASGGGAGEKLFF.

The chain links TRBV7-9 to TRBJ2-7, with D possibly being TRBD2 (5 bases). CDR1 SEHNR and CDR2 FQNEAQ come from the germline V gene (reference sequence). V lost 6 bases and J lost 6, with 18 bases in between. This CDR3 comprises 14 residues. Here the CDR3 reads CASRSGGWGGEQYF. CDR3 DNA: TGTGCCAGCAGATCCGGCGGGTGGGGTGGCGAGCAGTACTTC.

This rearrangement joins TRBV28 to TRBJ2-3; TRBD2 matches at 13 bases. V lost 7 bases and J lost 6; bases outside the gene matches: 10. The CDR3 has 16 residues. The V gene's germline CDR1 is MDHEN and CDR2 SYDVKM. The CDR3 reads CASTLGLAGMGDTQYF. CDR3 sequence (DNA): TGTGCCAGCACGTTGGGACTAGCGGGAATGGGGGATACGCAGTATTTT.

The chain links TRBV27 to TRBJ1-2; TRBD1 matches 8 bases. The V gene end was trimmed by 6 bases and the J gene end by 4 bases; junction bases not matched to a gene: 7. The CDR3 length is 14 residues. CDR1 is MNHEY and CDR2 is SMNVEV in the germline V gene (reference sequence). The CDR3 bases are TGTGCCAGCAGCCCCCCAGGGGGCGTCTATGGCTACACCTTC. Translating it yields CASSPPGGVYGYTF.

V usage is TRBV19 and J usage is TRBJ2-7; possibly TRBD2 for D (6 bases). Trimming took off 2 bases at V and 5 bases at J, with 16 bases between the two ends. This CDR3 is built from 15 residues. Germline V gene lookup returns CDR1 LNHDA and CDR2 SQIVND (reference sequence). The CDR3 sequence: CASSISATRGHEQYF. The CDR3 DNA reads as TGTGCCAGTAGTATATCGGCGACTAGGGGCCACGAGCAGTACTTC.

The table lists this clone with a count of one. The chain has TRBV28 and TRBJ2-7, with 9 bases fitting TRBD1. Germline CDR1 reads MDHEN; CDR2 reads SYDVKM. The junction had 12 bases not matched to a gene; V was cut back by 6 bases and J by 6 bases. The CDR3 has 15 amino acids. The CDR3 loop reads CASRKPGQGFAEQYF. The CDR3 bases are TGTGCCAGCAGAAAACCGGGACAGGGCTTTGCCGAGCAGTACTTC.

This CDR3 reads CASSPVVMGRRTDTQYF. Written as DNA, the CDR3 is TGTGCCAGCTCACCCGTCGTCATGGGGCGCCGCACAGATACGCAGTATTTT. The V call is TRBV18, the J call TRBJ2-3; D is possibly TRBD1 (5 bases). The germline V and J ends were trimmed by 3 bases and 1 base, with 17 bases remaining between them. The germline V gene encodes CDR1 KGHSH and CDR2 LQKENI. The CDR3 consists of 17 residues.

The V and J genes are TRBV5-4 and TRBJ2-4, with a possible D match to TRBD2 (7 bases). Trimming took 2 bases from V and 7 from J, leaving 25 bases between them. This CDR3 region has 18 residues. Germline-derived CDR1 and CDR2 are SGHNT and YYREEE (reference sequence). The CDR3 coding sequence is TGTGCCAGCAGCTTAGGCTCAGGTGCGGCGGGGGCAGGTAACATTCAGTACTTC. Translation: CASSLGSGAAGAGNIQYF.

The chain recombines TRBV18 with TRBJ1-1; D is possibly TRBD1 (5 bases). Per the germline V gene, CDR1 is KGHSH and CDR2 is LQKENI. CDR3 length: 13 residues. Trimming pared 6 bases from V and 8 bases from J, leaving 16 bases between. CDR3 residues: CASSPTKGLEAFF. The DNA for the CDR3 is TGTGCCAGCTCGCCGACGAAGGGGTTAGAAGCTTTCTTT.

The chain combines TRBV9 with TRBJ1-3; 7 nucleotides match TRBD1. The CDR3 extends over 16 amino acids. Germline CDR1 is SGDLS and CDR2 is YYNGEE. The ends lost 3 bases at V and 1 base at J; junction bases unmatched: 7. The CDR3 nucleotides are TGTGCCAGCAGCGCCCGACAGGGATTTTCTGGAAACACCATATATTTT. Its protein product is CASSARQGFSGNTIYF.

The chain combines TRBV13 with TRBJ2-7; TRBD2 agrees at 11 bases. Germline values: CDR1 PRHDT, CDR2 FYEKMQ (reference sequence). This CDR3 region has 16 residues. V lost 2 bases, J lost 6 bases, and 9 bases stayed unmatched. The CDR3 loop is CASSLPTSGERAEQYF. CDR3 nucleotide sequence: TGTGCCAGCAGCTTACCGACTAGCGGGGAGAGAGCCGAGCAGTACTTC.

The V call is TRBV7-2, the J call TRBJ2-1; D may be TRBD2 (6 bases). Germline loops: CDR1 SGHTA, CDR2 FQGNSA. CDR3 length: 14 amino acids. V was clipped by 7 bases and J by 1 base, with 11 bases between them. CDR3 region: CASIRTTSYNEQFF. CDR3 in DNA: TGTGCCAGCATCCGGACTACTTCCTACAATGAGCAGTTCTTC.

The rearrangement links TRBV19 to TRBJ2-2, with D unclear. The CDR3 runs 14 residues. Trimming left V 3 bases short and J 2 bases short, with 7 bases between. Germline lookup yields CDR1 LNHDA and CDR2 SQIVND (reference sequence). CDR3 loop: CASSITVNTGELFF. The CDR3 coding sequence is TGTGCCAGTAGTATCACAGTTAACACCGGGGAGCTGTTTTTT.

The chain has TRBV28 and TRBJ1-5; 8 nucleotides line up with TRBD1. V dropped 2 bases and J dropped 6; count of bases not matched to a gene: 9. The germline CDR1 and CDR2 sequences are MDHEN and SYDVKM. The CDR3 is made up of 16 amino acids. As DNA, the CDR3 is TGTGCCAGCAGTTTAAATATCGGGACAGGAGGTCAGCCCCAGCATTTT. Its translation is CASSLNIGTGGQPQHF.

The V gene is TRBV5-4, the J gene TRBJ1-1, with 9 positions matching TRBD1. The CDR3 consists of 15 residues. V gave up 3 bases and J gave up 1 base; unmatched junction bases: 4. Per the germline V gene, CDR1 is SGHNT and CDR2 is YYREEE (reference sequence). In nucleotides, the CDR3 is TGTGCCAGCAGCTCACAGGGGGCAGGGAACACTGAAGCTTTCTTT. It translates to CASSSQGAGNTEAFF. The full variable domain, in which reference TRBV5-4 and TRBJ1-1 provide the parts outside the CDR3, is ETGVTQSPTHLIKTRGQQVTLRCSSQSGHNTVSWYQQALGQGPQFIFQYYREEENGRGNFPPRFSGLQFPNYSSELNVNALELDDSALYLCASSSQGAGNTEAFFGQGTRLTVV.

The gene calls are TRBV4-1 and TRBJ1-6, with 8 bases that match TRBD1. CDR3 length equals 15 residues. Losses at the gene ends were 4 bases for V and 7 bases for J; bases not matched to a gene: 6. Per germline, CDR1 MGHRA and CDR2 YSYEKL. CDR3 sequence: CASSRAGQDNSPLHF. In nucleotides, the CDR3 is TGCGCCAGCAGCCGAGCGGGACAGGACAATTCACCCCTCCACTTT.

V usage is TRBV6-5 and J usage is TRBJ2-1; 10 bases agree with TRBD2. V shed 11 bases, J shed 6 bases, and the junction held 7 bases outside the gene matches. This CDR3 region has 13 residues. Germline assignment: CDR1 MNHEY and CDR2 SVGAGI. CDR3 protein: CASTSGSVNEQFF. CDR3 DNA: TGTGCCTCGACTAGCGGGTCCGTCAATGAGCAGTTCTTC.

This chain uses TRBV18 with TRBJ2-1; 9 positions match TRBD1. Germline-derived CDR1 and CDR2 are KGHSH and LQKENI. This CDR3 is 14 amino acids long. J gave up 9 bases and V 3 bases, and 6 bases lay outside the gene matches. CDR3 DNA: TGTGCCAGCTCACCTCGGGACAGGGATGGTGAGCAGTTCTTC. Protein product: CASSPRDRDGEQFF.

V and J are TRBV10-3 and TRBJ2-1; 11 bases align to TRBD1. Germline V gene lookup returns CDR1 ENHRY and CDR2 SYGVKD. Trimming took 4 bases from V and 4 from J; bases not matched to a gene: 12. The CDR3 totals 18 residues. CDR3 nucleotides: TGTGCCATCAGTGCATCGACCGGACAGGGGGCGGAATACAATGAGCAGTTCTTC. Its translation: CAISASTGQGAEYNEQFF.

The chain carries TRBV6-5 and TRBJ1-2, with TRBD1 as a possible D gene (5 bases). Germline V CDR1 and CDR2: MNHEY, SVGAGI. This CDR3 spans 12 amino acids. V lost 9 bases and J lost 4, with 12 bases in between. This CDR3 is CASKTETYGYTF. DNA for the CDR3: TGTGCCAGTAAGACAGAGACCTATGGCTACACCTTC.

This clone was counted a single time. This chain uses TRBV30 with TRBJ1-1; D perhaps matches TRBD1 (5 bases). The V end was cut by 0 bases, the J end by 1 base, with 9 bases between. The CDR3 spans 14 residues. Germline V CDR1 and CDR2: GTSNPN, SVGIG (reference sequence). The CDR3 bases are TGTGCCTGGAGTGTAACCGGGGGGAACACTGAAGCTTTCTTT. Protein product: CAWSVTGGNTEAFF.

This chain uses TRBV19 with TRBJ2-6; tentatively, D is TRBD1 (5 bases). The CDR3 length is 15 residues. Germline assignment: CDR1 LNHDA and CDR2 SQIVND (reference sequence). V lost 7 bases to trimming and J lost 0 bases, with 10 bases between them. In DNA, the CDR3 is TGTGCCAGTAAGACAGATAGCTCTGGGGCCAACGTCCTGACTTTC. Encoded protein: CASKTDSSGANVLTF. Supplemented by reference TRBV19 and TRBJ2-6, the full variable domain reads DGGITQSPKYLFRKEGQNVTLSCEQNLNHDAMYWYRQDPGQGLRLIYYSQIVNDFQKGDIAEGYSVSREKKESFPLTVTSAQKNPTAFYLCASKTDSSGANVLTFGAGSRLTVL.

This sequence joins TRBV19 and TRBJ2-5; D might be TRBD1 (6 bases). The CDR3 consists of 14 residues. Trimming cost V 8 bases and J 1 base, with 14 bases left between them. Germline CDR1 LNHDA, CDR2 SQIVND (reference sequence). Here the CDR3 DNA reads TGTGCCAGTTGTGAGACAGGTAGCCAAGAGACCCAGTACTTC. Protein sequence: CASCETGSQETQYF.

The J gene is TRBJ1-2, the V gene TRBV2; 7 nucleotides align to TRBD1. The CDR3 is 16 residues long. Looked up from germline, CDR1 is SNHLY and CDR2 is FYNNEI. Trimming cost V 2 bases and J 6 bases; bases outside gene matches: 12. CDR3 nucleotides: TGTGCCAGCAGTGAATGGGCCAAGGGGGCAATACATGGCTACACCTTC. Translated: CASSEWAKGAIHGYTF. The full variable domain, with the rest looked up from reference TRBV2 and TRBJ1-2, is EPEVTQTPSHQVTQMGQEVILRCVPISNHLYFYWYRQILGQKVEFLVSFYNNEISEKSEIFDDQFSVERPDGSNFTLKIRSTKLEDSAMYFCASSEWAKGAIHGYTFGSGTRLTVV.

This clone is a singleton in its sample. The V gene is TRBV5-4, the J gene TRBJ1-1; 10 bases agree with TRBD1. The V gene's germline CDR1 is SGHNT and CDR2 YYREEE (reference sequence). With 4 bases clipped from V and 0 bases from J, the junction kept 9 bases outside the gene matches. The CDR3 is 17 amino acids. The CDR3 DNA reads as TGTGCCAGCAGCGGAAAGGGACAGGGGATTTTGAACACTGAAGCTTTCTTT. Residues: CASSGKGQGILNTEAFF.

The chain joins TRBV25-1 to TRBJ2-1, with 10 bases lining up with TRBD2. With V trimmed by 4 bases and J by 2 bases, 2 bases remained unmatched. The CDR3 spans 15 residues. Germline lookup yields CDR1 MGHDK and CDR2 SYGVNS. The CDR3 coding sequence is TGTGCCAGCAGTGCTCTAGCGGGAGCCTACAATGAGCAGTTCTTC. Residues: CASSALAGAYNEQFF.

J is TRBJ1-5 and V is TRBV2; 7 nucleotides align to TRBD1. The CDR3 covers 14 residues. Germline trimming cut 7 bases from V and 6 bases from J; bases unmatched to any gene: 9. CDR1 and CDR2 (germline): SNHLY, FYNNEI. CDR3 protein: CASKQGMGGQPQHF. The CDR3 DNA sequence: TGTGCCAGCAAACAGGGGATGGGGGGTCAGCCCCAGCATTTT.